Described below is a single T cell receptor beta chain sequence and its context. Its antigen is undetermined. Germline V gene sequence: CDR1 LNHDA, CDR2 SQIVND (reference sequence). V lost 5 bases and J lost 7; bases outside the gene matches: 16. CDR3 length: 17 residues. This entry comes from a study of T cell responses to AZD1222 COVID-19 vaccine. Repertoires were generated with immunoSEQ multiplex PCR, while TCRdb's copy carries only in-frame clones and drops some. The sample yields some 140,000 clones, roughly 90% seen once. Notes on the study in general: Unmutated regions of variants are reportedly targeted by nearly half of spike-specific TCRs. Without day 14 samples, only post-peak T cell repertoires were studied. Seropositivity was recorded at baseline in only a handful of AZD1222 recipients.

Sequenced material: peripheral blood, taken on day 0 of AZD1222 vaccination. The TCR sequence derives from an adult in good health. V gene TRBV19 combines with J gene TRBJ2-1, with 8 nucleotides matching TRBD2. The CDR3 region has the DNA TGTGCCAGTAGTTTCCCGTCGGGTACGGGGGGGCCTAATGAGCAGTTCTTC. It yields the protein CASSFPSGTGGPNEQFF.